This TCR beta chain was sequenced for a study of shared clonotypes between healthy human individuals. Here immunoSEQ multiplex PCR was the method, and the copy in TCRdb shows in-frame clones only, minus some. Of fewer than 2.5 million clones in the sample, more than 85% were seen once. Germline V gene data show CDR1 as MNHNY and CDR2 as SVGAGI (reference sequence). The CDR3 consists of 16 residues. Losses at the gene ends were 6 bases for V and 3 bases for J; bases not matched to a gene: 10. The sequencing sample was made of naive CD4+ T cells from PBMCs. The subset: CD45RA+ positively selected. This sequence joins TRBV6-6 and TRBJ1-5; 8 bases agree with TRBD1. The source is a young man in good health. Some clones in this sample may be carry-over from other donors' samples. This chain's CDR3 is CASRKNGQGPNQPQHF. CDR3 bases: TGTGCCAGCAGGAAAAATGGACAGGGACCCAATCAGCCCCAGCATTTT.